Presented here are 17 T cell receptor beta chains from one specimen sequenced in a study of blood T cells in healthy people across ages. It was with a sample-barcoded 5' primer and a J-beta primer mix that a second PCR of roughly 7 to 12 cycles was run. TCRdb analysed the 5' RACE reads with MiXCR anew, one entry per CDR3 protein. The data hold hundreds of thousands of distinct CDR3 sequences, with more than 50% observed a single time. Sequences were obtained from blood. The receptors stem from a man between 40 and 49 years old in good health.

The chain employs TRBV28 and TRBJ2-7; D unclear. From germline, CDR1 is MDHEN and CDR2 SYDVKM. The CDR3 sequence is 16 residues long. Trimming took 6 bases from V and 8 from J, leaving 26 bases between them. CDR3 bases: TGTGCCAGCAGGAATTCAGGAGAACCTACGAGCGTGCAGCAGTACTTC. Its protein is CASRNSGEPTSVQQYF.

This clonotype has a handful of counts. This chain uses TRBV5-1 with TRBJ1-2; 9 nucleotides agree with TRBD1. The V gene's germline CDR1 is SGHRS and CDR2 YFSETQ. This CDR3 has 14 residues. J gave up 11 bases and V 0 bases, and 8 bases lay outside the gene matches. CDR3 protein: CASSLDSGTGTYTF. CDR3 coding DNA: TGCGCCAGCAGCTTGGACTCCGGGACAGGGACGTACACCTTC.

This rearrangement joins TRBV18 to TRBJ1-2; D might be TRBD1 (6 bases). Trimming stripped 6 bases from V and 4 bases from J, with 12 bases between. Germline CDR1 reads KGHSH; CDR2 reads LQKENI. This CDR3 spans 13 amino acids. The chain's CDR3 is CASSLRDIYGYTF. Here the CDR3 DNA reads TGTGCCAGCTCTCTACGGGACATCTATGGCTACACCTTC.

Note on this clonotype: A much larger clone lies one base from this, so it may be a read error. The V and J genes are TRBV4-2 and TRBJ1-4; 7 positions match TRBD1. The CDR3 runs to 16 residues. Germline values: CDR1 LGHNA, CDR2 YNFKEQ. The CDR3 is CVSKGGQRNGNEKLFF. DNA of the CDR3: TGTGTCAGCAAGGGGGGACAGCGGAATGGAAATGAAAAACTGTTTTTT.

This clonotype turned up a few times. The chain has TRBV5-1 and TRBJ2-1; TRBD1 agrees at 9 bases. The V gene end was trimmed by 2 bases and the J gene end by 5 bases; junction bases not matched to a gene: 5. In germline, CDR1 is SGHRS, CDR2 YFSETQ. CDR3 length: 15 residues. The CDR3 region has the DNA TGCGCCAGCAGCTTACGACAGGGGGGGAACAATGAGCAGTTCTTC. It codes for CASSLRQGGNNEQFF.

This clonotype was detected once. The chain has TRBV28 and TRBJ1-1, with D hard to call. The CDR3 runs 14 residues. V was clipped by 2 bases and J by 1 base, with 8 bases between them. Germline lookup yields CDR1 MDHEN and CDR2 SYDVKM. The CDR3 region has the DNA TGTGCCAGCAGTTTAACAGAAAAGAACACTGAAGCTTTCTTT. Translating it yields CASSLTEKNTEAFF.

V is TRBV29-1 and J is TRBJ1-1; TRBD1 matches at 8 bases. V lost 1 base, J lost 5 bases, and 3 bases stayed unmatched. The CDR3 extends over 13 amino acids. Germline V lookup: CDR1 SQVTM, CDR2 ANQGSEA. CDR3 DNA: TGCAGCGTTGAAGTCCAGGGGGCAACTGAAGCTTTCTTT. Translation gives CSVEVQGATEAFF. Drawing the rest from reference TRBV29-1 and TRBJ1-1, the complete variable domain is SAVISQKPSRDICQRGTSLTIQCQVDSQVTMMFWYRQQPGQSLTLIATANQGSEATYESGFVIDKFPISRPNLTFSTLTVSNMSPEDSSIYLCSVEVQGATEAFFGQGTRLTVV.

The chain combines TRBV27 with TRBJ1-4; no reliable D call. The V end was cut by 5 bases, the J end by 0 bases, with 10 bases between. Germline CDR1 is MNHEY and CDR2 is SMNVEV (reference sequence). The CDR3 contains 15 residues. CDR3 sequence reads: CASSALTATNEKLFF. The DNA of the CDR3 is TGTGCCAGCAGTGCCTTGACGGCAACTAATGAAAAACTGTTTTTT.

The chain recombines TRBV4-1 with TRBJ2-3, with 16 bases identical to TRBD2. J lost 5 bases, V lost 0 bases, and 8 bases had no gene match. The germline CDR1 and CDR2 sequences are MGHRA and YSYEKL. The CDR3 has 19 residues. Written as DNA, the CDR3 is TGCGCCAGCAGCCAAGAGGGGACTAGCGGGGGGGGAAAGAGAGATACGCAGTATTTT. Encoded protein: CASSQEGTSGGGKRDTQYF.

The rearrangement uses TRBV28 and TRBJ1-1, with 8 bases aligning to TRBD1. The V gene end was trimmed by 6 bases and the J gene end by 1 base; junction bases not matched to a gene: 16. Germline V gives CDR1 MDHEN, CDR2 SYDVKM. This CDR3 comprises 18 residues. The CDR3 here is CASSPRSGGIGGNTEAFF. The CDR3 DNA reads as TGTGCCAGCAGCCCTCGATCAGGGGGCATTGGTGGGAACACTGAAGCTTTCTTT.

This sequence joins TRBV13 and TRBJ2-3; 10 nucleotides agree with TRBD2. The trim removed 0 bases at V and 6 bases at J, leaving 9 bases unmatched. The CDR3 is made up of 17 amino acids. Germline V gene sequence: CDR1 PRHDT, CDR2 FYEKMQ (reference sequence). Here the CDR3 reads CASSLGLSGGAGDTQYF. DNA for the CDR3: TGTGCCAGCAGCTTAGGCCTCAGCGGGGGGGCCGGTGATACGCAGTATTTT.

The V and J genes are TRBV3-1 and TRBJ1-4; 7 bases match TRBD1. Germline V lookup: CDR1 LGHDT, CDR2 YNNKEL (reference sequence). The V segment lost 5 bases and the J segment 6 bases; nucleotides outside the gene matches: 9. This CDR3 region has 15 residues. CDR3 amino acids: CASSARQGGDEKLFF. In DNA, the CDR3 is TGTGCCAGCAGCGCAAGACAGGGAGGGGATGAAAAACTGTTTTTT.

The gene calls are TRBV5-6 and TRBJ1-1; D unresolved. Per germline, CDR1 SGHDT and CDR2 YYEEEE. Trimming removed 2 bases at V and 1 base at J, with 6 bases between. This CDR3 contains 13 residues. The CDR3 nucleotides are TGTGCCAGCAGCTTTACGGCGAACACTGAAGCTTTCTTT. Translating gives CASSFTANTEAFF.

The gene calls are TRBV7-2 and TRBJ2-3, with D hard to call. V lost 5 bases and J lost 2, with 20 bases in between. The CDR3 has 17 residues. CDR1 and CDR2 (germline): SGHTA, FQGNSA. In DNA, the CDR3 is TGTGCCAGCAGCGCACCCCGACTCAGGTTAAACACAGATACGCAGTATTTT. Translated: CASSAPRLRLNTDTQYF.

The genes are TRBV7-9 and TRBJ2-3; 8 nucleotides agree with TRBD2. This CDR3 contains 15 residues. Germline CDR1 SEHNR, CDR2 FQNEAQ (reference sequence). V was clipped by 4 bases and J by 3 bases; unmatched bases: 6. The CDR3: CASSWATGGTDTQYF. The CDR3 region has the DNA TGTGCCAGCAGCTGGGCCACGGGGGGGACAGATACGCAGTATTTT.

This clonotype has just a few counts. The rearrangement uses TRBV29-1 and TRBJ2-1; D gene uncertain. V lost 3 bases and J lost 3, with 3 bases in between. In germline, CDR1 is SQVTM, CDR2 ANQGSEA. CDR3 length: 11 residues. CDR3 nucleotides: TGCAGCGTTGAGTTCTACAATGAGCAGTTCTTC. Amino acids: CSVEFYNEQFF.

The genes are TRBV25-1 and TRBJ1-1, with TRBD1 identical over 7 bases. There are 16 residues in the CDR3. Trimming took 2 bases from V and 1 from J; bases not matched to a gene: 7. The germline CDR1 and CDR2 sequences are MGHDK and SYGVNS. The CDR3 DNA is TGTGCCAGCAGTGAAATAGTAGGGGGCTCGAACACTGAAGCTTTCTTT. Protein sequence: CASSEIVGGSNTEAFF.